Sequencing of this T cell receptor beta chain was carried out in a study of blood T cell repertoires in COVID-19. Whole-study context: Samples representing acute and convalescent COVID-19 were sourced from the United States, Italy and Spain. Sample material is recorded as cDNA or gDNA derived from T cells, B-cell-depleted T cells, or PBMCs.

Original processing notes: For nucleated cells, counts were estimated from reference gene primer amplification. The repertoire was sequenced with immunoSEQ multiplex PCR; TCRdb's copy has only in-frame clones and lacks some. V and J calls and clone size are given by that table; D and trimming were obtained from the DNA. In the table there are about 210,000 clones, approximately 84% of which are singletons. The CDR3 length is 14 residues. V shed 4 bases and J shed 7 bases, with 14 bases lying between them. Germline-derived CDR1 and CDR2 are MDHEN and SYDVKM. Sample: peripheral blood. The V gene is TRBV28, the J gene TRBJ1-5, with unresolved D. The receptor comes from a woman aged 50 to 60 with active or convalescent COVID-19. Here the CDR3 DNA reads TGTGCCAGCAGTTACGAAGAGGGTGGGCAGCCCCAGCATTTT. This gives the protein CASSYEEGGQPQHF.